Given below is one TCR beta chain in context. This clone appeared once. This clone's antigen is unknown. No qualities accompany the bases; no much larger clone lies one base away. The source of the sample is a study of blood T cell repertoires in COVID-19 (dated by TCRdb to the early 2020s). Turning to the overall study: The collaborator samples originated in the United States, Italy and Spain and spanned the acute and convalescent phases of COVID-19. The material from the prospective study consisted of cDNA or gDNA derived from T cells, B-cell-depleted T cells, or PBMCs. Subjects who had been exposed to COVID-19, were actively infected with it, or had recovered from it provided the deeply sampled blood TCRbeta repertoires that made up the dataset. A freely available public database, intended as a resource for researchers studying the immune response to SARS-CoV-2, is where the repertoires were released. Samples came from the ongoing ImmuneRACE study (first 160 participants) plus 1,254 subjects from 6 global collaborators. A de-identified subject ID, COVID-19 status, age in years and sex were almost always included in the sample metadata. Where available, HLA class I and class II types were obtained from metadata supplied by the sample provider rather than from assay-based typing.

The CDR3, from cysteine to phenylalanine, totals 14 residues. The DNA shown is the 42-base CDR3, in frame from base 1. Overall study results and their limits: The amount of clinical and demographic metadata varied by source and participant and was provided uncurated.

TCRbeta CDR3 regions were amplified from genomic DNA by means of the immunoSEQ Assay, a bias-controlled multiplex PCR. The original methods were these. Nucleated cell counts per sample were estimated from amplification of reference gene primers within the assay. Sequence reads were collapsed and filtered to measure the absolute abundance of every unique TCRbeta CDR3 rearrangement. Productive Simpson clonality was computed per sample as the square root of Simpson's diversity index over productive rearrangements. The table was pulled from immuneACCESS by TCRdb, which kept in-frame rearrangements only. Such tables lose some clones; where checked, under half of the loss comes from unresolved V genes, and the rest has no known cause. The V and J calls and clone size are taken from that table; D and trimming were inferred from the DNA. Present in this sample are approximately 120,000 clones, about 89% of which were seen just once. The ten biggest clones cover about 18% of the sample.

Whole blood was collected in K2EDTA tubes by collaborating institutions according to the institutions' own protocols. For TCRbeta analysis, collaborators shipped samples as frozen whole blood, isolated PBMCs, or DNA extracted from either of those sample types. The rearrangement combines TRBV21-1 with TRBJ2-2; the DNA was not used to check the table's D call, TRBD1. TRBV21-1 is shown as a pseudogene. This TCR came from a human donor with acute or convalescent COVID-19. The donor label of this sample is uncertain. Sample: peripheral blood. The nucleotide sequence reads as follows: TGTGCCAGCCGACAACCCCGGAACACCGGGGAGCTGTTTTTT. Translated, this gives CASRQPRNTGELFF.